This is a list of T cell receptor beta chains from one sample in a study of blood T cell repertoires in COVID-19. Clones were read by immunoSEQ multiplex PCR, and TCRdb kept only the in-frame ones, dropping some. The profile shows some 190,000 clones, 80% to 90% of them singletons. Specimen: peripheral blood. The source of these receptors is a man aged 60-69 years with acute or convalescent COVID-19. CDR3s include the opening cysteine and the closing phenylalanine or tryptophan. Fields, in order: V gene, J gene, D gene, clone size, CDR3 DNA, CDR3 protein. D genes are given only for firm matches. The size entry is marked missing in some rows and otherwise reads once, few, many or a size class.

v_gene: TRBV30; j_gene: TRBJ2-7; d_gene: -; abundance: -; CDR3nt: TGTGCCTGGGGATACTACGAGCAGTACTTC; CDR3aa: CAWGYYEQYF
v_gene: TRBV6-2/TRBV6-3; j_gene: TRBJ1-1; d_gene: -; abundance: -; CDR3nt: TGTGCCAGCAGTTCCCCCGGGGGGCAAATAGGAACTGAAGCTTTCTTT; CDR3aa: CASSSPGGQIGTEAFF
v_gene: TRBV27; j_gene: TRBJ1-1; d_gene: TRBD1; abundance: -; CDR3nt: TGTGCCAGCAGTCCCCAGGGGGGTAACACTGAAGCTTTCTTT; CDR3aa: CASSPQGGNTEAFF
v_gene: TRBV10-3; j_gene: TRBJ2-7; d_gene: TRBD2; abundance: medium-sized; CDR3nt: TGTGCCATCAGCTACGGGGGGAGGTACGAGCAGTACTTC; CDR3aa: CAISYGGRYEQYF
v_gene: TRBV7-2; j_gene: TRBJ2-7; d_gene: -; abundance: -; CDR3nt: TGTGCCAGCAGTCCCGCCTACGAGCAGTACTTC; CDR3aa: CASSPAYEQYF
v_gene: TRBV7-3; j_gene: TRBJ2-7; d_gene: -; abundance: -; CDR3nt: TGTGCCAGCAGCCCCCACAGGGAAGATTTGGGAGAGCAGTACTTC; CDR3aa: CASSPHREDLGEQYF
v_gene: TRBV9; j_gene: TRBJ1-5; d_gene: -; abundance: -; CDR3nt: TGTGCCAGCAGCGGCGGGGACCAGCCCCAGCATTTT; CDR3aa: CASSGGDQPQHF
v_gene: TRBV7-3; j_gene: TRBJ2-1; d_gene: -; abundance: -; CDR3nt: TGTGCCAGCAGCTTAGCTGACTCGCTAGAGAATGAGCAGTTCTTC; CDR3aa: CASSLADSLENEQFF
v_gene: TRBV6-5; j_gene: TRBJ1-1; d_gene: -; abundance: -; CDR3nt: TGTGCCAGCAGTTACTCGGGGGGGGCTCGGAACACTGAAGCTTTCTTT; CDR3aa: CASSYSGGARNTEAFF
v_gene: TRBV28; j_gene: TRBJ1-2; d_gene: TRBD1; abundance: -; CDR3nt: TGTGCCAGCAGTTCGCGGGACAGAGACTACACCTTC; CDR3aa: CASSSRDRDYTF
v_gene: TRBV7-9; j_gene: TRBJ2-3; d_gene: -; abundance: -; CDR3nt: TGTGCCAGCAGCTTCGTTACTAGCACAGATACGCAGTATTTT; CDR3aa: CASSFVTSTDTQYF
v_gene: TRBV28; j_gene: TRBJ2-2; d_gene: -; abundance: -; CDR3nt: TGTGCCAGCAGTCTAGGGGGCGCGGGGACCGGGGAGCTGTTTTTT; CDR3aa: CASSLGGAGTGELFF
v_gene: TRBV6-2/TRBV6-3; j_gene: TRBJ1-6; d_gene: -; abundance: once; CDR3nt: TGTGCCAGCAGTTACGACACCGGGATCTTAGGGAATTCACCCCTCCACTTT; CDR3aa: CASSYDTGILGNSPLHF
v_gene: TRBV10-1; j_gene: TRBJ2-1; d_gene: -; abundance: -; CDR3nt: TGCGCCAGCAGACAGGGCAGTGAGCAGTTCTTC; CDR3aa: CASRQGSEQFF